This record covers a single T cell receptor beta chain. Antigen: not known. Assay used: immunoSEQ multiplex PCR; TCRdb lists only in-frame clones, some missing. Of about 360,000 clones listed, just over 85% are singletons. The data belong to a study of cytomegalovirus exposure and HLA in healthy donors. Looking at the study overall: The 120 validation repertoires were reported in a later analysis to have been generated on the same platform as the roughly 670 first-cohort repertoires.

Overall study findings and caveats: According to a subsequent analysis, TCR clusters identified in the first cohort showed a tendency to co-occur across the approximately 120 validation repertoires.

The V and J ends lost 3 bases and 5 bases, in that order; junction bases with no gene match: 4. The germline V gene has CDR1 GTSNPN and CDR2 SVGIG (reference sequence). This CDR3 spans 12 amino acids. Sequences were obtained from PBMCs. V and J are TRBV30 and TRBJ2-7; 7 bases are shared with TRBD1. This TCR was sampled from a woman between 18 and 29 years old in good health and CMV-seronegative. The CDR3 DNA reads TGTGCCTGGAGCGAGGGGGCGAACGAGCAGTACTTC. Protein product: CAWSEGANEQYF.